This TCR beta chain was captured in a study of regulatory T cells in long-lasting Graves disease. Regarding the study as a whole: There was favoring of TRBV28, TRBJ1-2 and TRBJ2-5 in persistent disease. Since the sample size was small, accuracy may have been reduced. TCR diversity was lower in persistent Graves' patients than in newly diagnosed ones.

Germline V lookup: CDR1 DFQATT, CDR2 SNEGSKA (reference sequence). This CDR3 has 13 amino acids. Assembly of TCR beta libraries relied on iRepertoire HTBI primers together with Arm-PCR of CDR3 regions. TCRdb reanalysed the multiplex PCR reads using MiXCR and keeps one entry per CDR3 protein. The sample yields some 350,000 distinct CDR3 sequences, 15% to 20% seen once. This clonotype was seen at least ten times. The antigen is not known. The time point: newly diagnosed GD, antithyroid drugs for less than 3 months. The TCR library was made from RNA that had been extracted from PBMCs in TRIzol. The sample also formed part of further work on T cells in Graves' hyperthyroidism and ophthalmopathy. That source reports: Lactation, pregnancy, other autoimmune disease or uncontrolled infection led to exclusion of patients.

This receptor was taken from a woman in her late teens or twenties with Graves disease. This chain links TRBV20-1 with TRBJ2-1, with a weak D call TRBD1 (6 bases). Sequenced material: peripheral blood mononuclear cells (PBMCs), taken at new diagnosis, from a patient treated with antithyroid drugs. This chain's CDR3 is CRASGHAYNEQFF. The CDR3 region has the DNA TGCAGAGCCTCGGGACATGCTTACAATGAGCAGTTCTTC.